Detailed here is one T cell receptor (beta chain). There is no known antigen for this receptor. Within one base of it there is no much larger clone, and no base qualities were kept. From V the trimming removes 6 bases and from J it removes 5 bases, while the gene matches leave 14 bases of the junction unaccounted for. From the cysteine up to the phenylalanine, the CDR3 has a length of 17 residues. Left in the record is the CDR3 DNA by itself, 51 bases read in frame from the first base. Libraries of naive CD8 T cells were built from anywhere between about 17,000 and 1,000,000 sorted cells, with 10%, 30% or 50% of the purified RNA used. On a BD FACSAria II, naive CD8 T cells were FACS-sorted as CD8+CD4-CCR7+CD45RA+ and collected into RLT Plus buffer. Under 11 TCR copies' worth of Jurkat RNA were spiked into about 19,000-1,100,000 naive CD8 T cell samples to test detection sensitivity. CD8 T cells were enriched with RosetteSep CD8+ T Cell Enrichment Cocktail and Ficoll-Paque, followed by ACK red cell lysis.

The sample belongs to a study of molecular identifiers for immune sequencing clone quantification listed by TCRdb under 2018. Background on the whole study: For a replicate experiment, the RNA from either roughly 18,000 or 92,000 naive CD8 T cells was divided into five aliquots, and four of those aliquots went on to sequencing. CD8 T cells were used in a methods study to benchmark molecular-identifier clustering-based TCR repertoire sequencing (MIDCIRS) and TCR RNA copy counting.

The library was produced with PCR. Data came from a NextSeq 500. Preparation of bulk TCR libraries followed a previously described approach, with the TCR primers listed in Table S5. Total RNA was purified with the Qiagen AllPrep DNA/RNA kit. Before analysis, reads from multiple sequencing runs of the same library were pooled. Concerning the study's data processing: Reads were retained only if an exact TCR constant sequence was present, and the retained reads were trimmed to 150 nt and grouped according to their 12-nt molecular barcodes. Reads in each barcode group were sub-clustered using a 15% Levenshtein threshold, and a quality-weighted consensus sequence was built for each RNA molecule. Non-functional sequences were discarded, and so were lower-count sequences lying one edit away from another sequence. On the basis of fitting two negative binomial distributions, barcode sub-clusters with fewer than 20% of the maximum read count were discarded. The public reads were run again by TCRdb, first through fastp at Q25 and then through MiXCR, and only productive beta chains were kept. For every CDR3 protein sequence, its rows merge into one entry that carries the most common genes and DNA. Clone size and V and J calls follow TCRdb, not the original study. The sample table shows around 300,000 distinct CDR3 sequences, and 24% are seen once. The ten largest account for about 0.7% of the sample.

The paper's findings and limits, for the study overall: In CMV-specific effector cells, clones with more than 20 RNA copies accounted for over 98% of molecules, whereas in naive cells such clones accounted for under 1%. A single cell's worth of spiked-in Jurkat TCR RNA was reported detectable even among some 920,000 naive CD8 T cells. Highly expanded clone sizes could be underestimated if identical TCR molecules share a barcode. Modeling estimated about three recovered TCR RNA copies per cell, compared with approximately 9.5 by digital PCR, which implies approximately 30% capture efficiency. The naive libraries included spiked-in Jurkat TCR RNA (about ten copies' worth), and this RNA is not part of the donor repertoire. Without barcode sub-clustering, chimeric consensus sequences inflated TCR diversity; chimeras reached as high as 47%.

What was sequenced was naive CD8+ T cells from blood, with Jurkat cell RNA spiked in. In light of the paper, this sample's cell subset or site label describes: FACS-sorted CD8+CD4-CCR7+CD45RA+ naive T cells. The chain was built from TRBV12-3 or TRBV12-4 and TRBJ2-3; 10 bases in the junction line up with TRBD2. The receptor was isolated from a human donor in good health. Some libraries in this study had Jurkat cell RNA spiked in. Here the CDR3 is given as CASSIIVGLAEIDTQYF. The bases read TGTGCCAGCAGCATTATAGTCGGACTAGCGGAAATAGATACGCAGTATTTT.